Listed below are T cell receptor beta chains from one sample, sequenced in a study of PD-1 blockade in classical Hodgkin lymphoma. The assay was immunoSEQ multiplex PCR, and TCRdb's table has in-frame clones only and misses some. The table lists 29,000 or so clones, about 71% of them singletons. This specimen was peripheral blood mononuclear cells (PBMCs), taken before the second cycle of nivolumab. The receptors here all came from a human donor with classical Hodgkin lymphoma. The CDR3 runs from the conserved cysteine through the conserved F or W. A D gene is named only where the DNA matches it firmly. Some rows mark clone size as missing; the rest say once, few, many or name a class of expanded clone.

>TRBV7-6|NA|TRBJ1-2|NA
TGTGCCAGCAGCTTAGAGGCAGGGTATGCTTATGGCTACACCTTC
CASSLEAGYAYGYTF
>TRBV6-5|NA|TRBJ1-1|TRBD1
TGTGCCAGCAGTTCAGGACAGGGGAGCACTGAAGCTTTCTTT
CASSSGQGSTEAFF
>TRBV7-6|NA|TRBJ2-1|NA
TGTGCCAGCAGCTTAGGAGTCGCTGGTGTCCTGAATGAGCAGTTCTTC
CASSLGVAGVLNEQFF
>TRBV7-3|once|TRBJ2-1|NA
TGTGCCAGCAGCCCTAACCCGGGATTCCCTAATGAGCAGTTCTTC
CASSPNPGFPNEQFF
>TRBV28|once|TRBJ2-2|NA
TGTGCCAGGCGAGAGGGGGGGGCCGGGGAGCTGTTTTTT
CARREGGAGELFF
>TRBV7-8|NA|TRBJ2-7|TRBD1
TGTGCCAGCAGCTTAGGGGTAGGACAGGGGCCCTACGAGCAGTACTTC
CASSLGVGQGPYEQYF
>TRBV27|NA|TRBJ2-6|NA
TGTGCCAGTTCTAGGAACTCTGGGGCCAACGTCCTGACTTTC
CASSRNSGANVLTF
>TRBV28|few|TRBJ2-1|TRBD2
TGTGCCAGCAGCCTTGGGACTAGCGGGGGGGAAAAGCAGTTCTTC
CASSLGTSGGEKQFF
>TRBV27|once|TRBJ2-7|NA
TGTGCCAGCAGTTGGAACGGACAGAACTACGAGCAGTACTTC
CASSWNGQNYEQYF
>TRBV11-3|once|TRBJ2-2|NA
TGTGCCAGCAGCACCAGGGTTTCCGGGGAGCTGTTTTTT
CASSTRVSGELFF
>TRBV6-5|NA|TRBJ1-2|TRBD1
TGTGCCAGCAGTTACACAGGGGACTATGGCTACACCTTC
CASSYTGDYGYTF
>TRBV27|NA|TRBJ1-6|TRBD1
TGTGCCACCGGACAGGCGGATTCACCCCTCCACTTT
CATGQADSPLHF
>TRBV7-6|medium-sized|TRBJ1-1|NA
TGTGCCAGCAGCTTAAATGGGGGTATCACTGAAGCTTTCTTT
CASSLNGGITEAFF
>TRBV6-1|NA|TRBJ2-7|NA
TGTGCCAGCAGGCCAAGTGGGGAATTTGAACAGTACTTC
CASRPSGEFEQYF
>TRBV25-1|few|TRBJ1-2|NA
TGTGCCAGCAGTGAGGGGACAACCCTTTATGGCTACACCTTC
CASSEGTTLYGYTF
>TRBV4-1|NA|TRBJ2-2|NA
TGCGCCAGCAGCCAAGGGGTAGGGATGAACACCGGGGAGCTGTTTTTT
CASSQGVGMNTGELFF
>TRBV7-9|NA|TRBJ1-2|NA
TGTGCCAGCAGCTTAGAGGTGGACATGGATGGCTACACCTTC
CASSLEVDMDGYTF
>TRBV7-2|NA|TRBJ2-2|TRBD2
TGTGCCAGCAGCTTCATGGGAGGGGATGACGGGGAGCTGTTTTTT
CASSFMGGDDGELFF
>TRBV5-4|NA|TRBJ2-2|NA
TGTGCCAGCAGCCTGACCACCGGGGAGCTGTTTTTT
CASSLTTGELFF
>TRBV28|once|TRBJ2-3|TRBD2
TGTGCCAGCAGTACGACTAGCGGGGGGGCCGGACGCACAGATACGCAGTATTTT
CASSTTSGGAGRTDTQYF
>TRBV7-9|NA|TRBJ1-2|TRBD1
TGTGCCAGCAGCTCCTACCTAACAGGGGTAGATGGCTACACCTTC
CASSSYLTGVDGYTF
>TRBV30|NA|TRBJ2-1|TRBD1
TGTGCCTGGAGTGTACTGGACAGGGGGGGTGAGCAGTTCTTC
CAWSVLDRGGEQFF
>TRBV7-3|NA|TRBJ2-1|TRBD2
TGTGCCAGCAGCCTAGCGGGGGGTACAAATGAGCAGTTCTTC
CASSLAGGTNEQFF
>TRBV9|few|TRBJ1-2|TRBD1
TGTGCCAGCAGCGTAGCCCGAGGGGGCGCGGAGAACTATGGCTACACCTTC
CASSVARGGAENYGYTF
>TRBV7-8|NA|TRBJ1-1|NA
TGTGCCAGCAGCTTAGCAGGACTGATGCGGTCTATGAACACTGAAGCTTTCTTT
CASSLAGLMRSMNTEAFF
>TRBV9|NA|TRBJ2-7|TRBD1
TGTGCCAGCAGCGTAGGGGCAGGGGGCACCTACGAGCAGTACTTC
CASSVGAGGTYEQYF
>TRBV7-8|NA|TRBJ1-4|NA
TGTGCCAGCAGCTTAGAAGCAGGGTGGGGGGAAAAACTGTTTTTT
CASSLEAGWGEKLFF
>TRBV7-9|NA|TRBJ2-2|NA
TGTGCCAGCAGCCCCCGGGCGGTGAACACCGGGGAGCTGTTTTTT
CASSPRAVNTGELFF
>TRBV18|once|TRBJ1-5|NA
TGTGCCAGCTCACCTGGAACAGACCAGCCCCAGCATTTT
CASSPGTDQPQHF
>TRBV25-1|NA|TRBJ1-4|TRBD1
TGTGCCAGCAGTGAGTGGACAGGGGTTAATGAAAAACTGTTTTTT
CASSEWTGVNEKLFF
>TRBV7-9|NA|TRBJ2-7|TRBD2
TGTGCCAGCAGCTATAGCGGGGGGGCGTACGAGCAGTACTTC
CASSYSGGAYEQYF
>TRBV6-5|NA|TRBJ2-3|NA
TGTGCCAGCAGTATGGATTATAGTCCATATGGGCAGTATTTT
CASSMDYSPYGQYF
>TRBV5-6|NA|TRBJ2-7|NA
TGTGCCAGCAGCGGGACACTCTCCTACGAGCAGTACTTC
CASSGTLSYEQYF